These 22 T cell receptor beta chains originate from one sample sequenced in a study of cytomegalovirus exposure and HLA in healthy donors. PCR was performed using 60 Vbeta and 13 Jbeta primers. The data were produced by immunoSEQ multiplex PCR, yet TCRdb's version contains in-frame clones alone and is incomplete. The sample has about 130,000 clones; 75% to 85% are singletons. The sequenced material came from PBMCs. The receptors stem from a middle-aged woman in good health and CMV-seronegative.

This clone was found once. The chain is built from TRBV5-6 and TRBJ1-1, with 7 bases identical to TRBD1. With V trimmed by 2 bases and J by 5 bases, 6 bases remained unmatched. This CDR3 spans 14 amino acids. Germline V gene sequence: CDR1 SGHDT, CDR2 YYEEEE. CDR3 protein: CASSFDRVSTEAFF. CDR3 DNA sequence: TGTGCCAGCAGCTTCGACAGGGTGTCGACTGAAGCTTTCTTT.

V usage is TRBV5-1 and J usage is TRBJ1-2; D remains ambiguous. CDR3 length equals 15 residues. CDR1 is SGHRS and CDR2 is YFSETQ in the germline V gene. The V and J ends lost 0 bases and 4 bases respectively, with 13 bases between them. The CDR3 is CASSLATGDIYGYTF. The CDR3 DNA follows: TGCGCCAGCAGCTTGGCCACTGGAGATATCTATGGCTACACCTTC.

The CDR3 nucleotides read TGTGCCAGCAGTTTAGGGCGACACTCTTCACGGAGGTTATTGGGTGAAGCTTTCTTT. Translated, it gives CASSLGRHSSRRLLGEAFF. The rearrangement uses TRBV27 and TRBJ1-1; no clear D gene. The CDR3 is 19 amino acids. The germline CDR1 and CDR2 sequences are MNHEY and SMNVEV (reference sequence). V gave up 2 bases and J gave up 7 bases, with 29 bases separating them.

The gene calls are TRBV18 and TRBJ2-2; 12 nucleotides agree with TRBD2. The CDR3 sequence is 18 residues long. Germline CDR1 reads KGHSH; CDR2 reads LQKENI. V trimming: 4 bases; J trimming: 0 bases; junction bases outside the gene matches: 6. The CDR3 bases are TGTGCCAGCTCACGAGGACTAGCGGGGACGACGAACACCGGGGAGCTGTTTTTT. Translation gives CASSRGLAGTTNTGELFF.

CDR3 region: CASTLNPGQPQHF. The CDR3 DNA follows: TGTGCCAGCACCCTCAATCCCGGTCAGCCCCAGCATTTT. The genes are TRBV28 and TRBJ1-5; D gene unclear. The germline V and J ends were trimmed by 7 bases and 6 bases, with 13 bases remaining between them. The length of the CDR3 is 13 residues. Germline loops: CDR1 MDHEN, CDR2 SYDVKM. The full variable domain, rest sourced from reference TRBV28 and TRBJ1-5, is DVKVTQSSRYLVKRTGEKVFLECVQDMDHENMFWYRQDPGLGLRLIYFSYDVKMKEKGDIPEGYSVSREKKERFSLILESASTNQTSMYLCASTLNPGQPQHFGDGTRLSIL.

The chain is built from TRBV27 and TRBJ2-1, with 12 bases lining up with TRBD2. The V segment lost 3 bases and the J segment 6 bases; nucleotides outside the gene matches: 18. CDR1 is MNHEY, CDR2 SMNVEV, per germline (reference sequence). The CDR3 contains 20 residues. This chain's CDR3 is CASSLFFGLAGGPSSNEQFF. The DNA of the CDR3 is TGTGCCAGCAGTTTGTTTTTTGGGCTAGCGGGGGGGCCGTCCAGCAATGAGCAGTTCTTC.

The rearrangement joins TRBV5-1 to TRBJ2-5; tentative D call: TRBD2 (6 bases). V shed 4 bases and J shed 0 bases, with 10 bases lying between them. The CDR3 sequence is 14 residues long. CDR1 SGHRS and CDR2 YFSETQ come from the germline V gene. The CDR3 region is CASSLGLHQETQYF. CDR3 sequence (DNA): TGCGCCAGCAGCCTGGGACTGCACCAAGAGACCCAGTACTTC. Drawing the rest from reference TRBV5-1 and TRBJ2-5, the complete variable domain is KAGVTQTPRYLIKTRGQQVTLSCSPISGHRSVSWYQQTPGQGLQFLFEYFSETQRNKGNFPGRFSGRQFSNSRSEMNVSTLELGDSALYLCASSLGLHQETQYFGPGTRLLVL.

V usage is TRBV19 and J usage is TRBJ1-2; 8 bases are shared with TRBD1. The CDR3 is made up of 14 amino acids. Germline CDR1 is LNHDA and CDR2 is SQIVND (reference sequence). Trimming at V came to 3 bases and at J to 4 bases, leaving 4 bases not matched to a gene. The CDR3 is CASSIGTGVYGYTF. DNA for the CDR3: TGTGCCAGTAGTATTGGGACAGGAGTCTATGGCTACACCTTC. The entire variable domain, with the rest obtained from reference TRBV19 and TRBJ1-2, is as follows: DGGITQSPKYLFRKEGQNVTLSCEQNLNHDAMYWYRQDPGQGLRLIYYSQIVNDFQKGDIAEGYSVSREKKESFPLTVTSAQKNPTAFYLCASSIGTGVYGYTFGSGTRLTVV.

In this sample, this clone turned up a few times. The rearrangement links TRBV28 to TRBJ1-2; D is unclear. CDR1 and CDR2 from the germline V gene are MDHEN and SYDVKM. Deletions cut 5 bases from V and 8 bases from J, with 9 bases between. CDR3 length equals 11 residues. CDR3 DNA: TGTGCCAGCAGTCAGACTGGCGGCTACACCTTC. Residues: CASSQTGGYTF.

This clone was seen only once. This chain links TRBV25-1 with TRBJ2-7; D might be TRBD1 (6 bases). The germline V gene has CDR1 MGHDK and CDR2 SYGVNS. The V end was cut by 1 base, the J end by 3 bases, with 13 bases between. CDR3 size: 15 residues. The CDR3: CASSEFRVGGYEQYF. The CDR3, as DNA: TGTGCCAGCAGTGAATTTCGCGTAGGGGGCTACGAGCAGTACTTC.

The chain has TRBV6-1 and TRBJ2-7; 9 nucleotides agree with TRBD2. The germline CDR1 and CDR2 sequences are MNHNS and SASEGT. This CDR3 region has 15 residues. The ends lost 3 bases at V and 4 bases at J; junction bases unmatched: 7. The CDR3 bases are TGTGCCAGCAGTGAGAATAGCGGGGGCTTTTACGAGCAGTACTTC. It specifies CASSENSGGFYEQYF.

In its sample, this clone was seen a few times. The rearrangement joins TRBV19 to TRBJ1-1, with TRBD1 as a possible D gene (5 bases). V was shortened by 0 bases and J by 9 bases, with 14 bases between the two germline ends. The germline gives CDR1 LNHDA, CDR2 SQIVND (reference sequence). This CDR3 has 14 amino acids. The CDR3 sequence: CASSIDLGGDQAFF. For the CDR3, the DNA is TGTGCCAGTAGTATAGATCTGGGAGGGGATCAAGCTTTCTTT.

V and J are TRBV7-2 and TRBJ2-7, with a weak D call TRBD1 (7 bases). This CDR3 has 14 amino acids. CDR1 and CDR2 from the germline V gene are SGHTA and FQGNSA. V lost 8 bases and J lost 2, with 16 bases in between. DNA of the CDR3: TGTGCCAGCGTGGGGCAGGGGGGCCCCTACGAGCAGTACTTC. Protein product: CASVGQGGPYEQYF.

This rearrangement joins TRBV7-2 to TRBJ1-3, with unresolved D. The CDR3 spans 16 residues. Trimming left V 5 bases short and J 4 bases short, with 18 bases between. In germline, CDR1 is SGHTA, CDR2 FQGNSA. The CDR3 loop reads CASSPLVRLAGNTIYF. The CDR3 DNA follows: TGTGCCAGCAGCCCCCTAGTCCGACTAGCCGGAAACACCATATATTTT.

The rearrangement uses TRBV6-5 and TRBJ1-1, with 8 nucleotides matching TRBD1. The CDR3 spans 15 residues. The germline V gene has CDR1 MNHEY and CDR2 SVGAGI. Germline trimming cut 0 bases from V and 11 bases from J; bases unmatched to any gene: 11. In nucleotides, the CDR3 is TGTGCCAGCAGTTACTCGGGAGGACAGGGCTTTGAGGCTTTCTTT. Translation gives CASSYSGGQGFEAFF.

This clone was detected ten times or more. The chain is built from TRBV6-1 and TRBJ2-2; 13 bases are a match to TRBD2. Germline CDR1 and CDR2: MNHNS and SASEGT. This CDR3 is 18 amino acids long. Germline trimming cut 6 bases from V and 0 bases from J; bases unmatched to any gene: 7. This CDR3 is CASRESGTSGTNTGELFF. The CDR3, as DNA: TGTGCCAGCAGAGAATCCGGGACTAGCGGGACGAACACCGGGGAGCTGTTTTTT.

Of note for this clone: Other DNA sequences within the sample encode an identical CDR3. The V gene is TRBV5-1, the J gene TRBJ1-4, with D maybe TRBD1 (5 bases). Germline CDR1 and CDR2: SGHRS and YFSETQ. V was pared by 0 bases and J by 8 bases, with 11 bases between. The CDR3 consists of 14 residues. CDR3 sequence (DNA): TGCGCCAGCAGCTTGGAAGGGGCCCGGGAAAAACTGTTTTTT. Translation: CASSLEGAREKLFF.

The genes are TRBV5-1 and TRBJ1-2; no clear D. V lost 1 base to trimming and J lost 8 bases, with 9 bases between them. The CDR3 contains 12 residues. Per germline, CDR1 SGHRS and CDR2 YFSETQ. Here the CDR3 reads CASSLPGGGYTF. For the CDR3, the DNA is TGCGCCAGCAGCTTGCCAGGTGGGGGCTACACCTTC.

The rearrangement uses TRBV6-6 and TRBJ1-1, with 8 nucleotides matching TRBD1. The CDR3 runs to 14 residues. Trimming took 5 bases from V and 2 from J; bases not matched to a gene: 4. In germline, CDR1 is MNHNY, CDR2 SVGAGI (reference sequence). Here the CDR3 reads CASSNDRGNTEAFF. CDR3 DNA: TGTGCCAGCAGTAACGACAGGGGCAACACTGAAGCTTTCTTT.

The rearrangement joins TRBV7-2 to TRBJ1-4; 12 nucleotides align to TRBD1. Germline-derived CDR1 and CDR2 are SGHTA and FQGNSA. J was trimmed by 8 bases and V by 5 bases; bases with no gene match: 9. The CDR3 is 16 residues long. The CDR3 DNA reads TGTGCCAGCAGCAACCCCGGGACAGGGGGCAGAGAAAAACTGTTTTTT. This translates into CASSNPGTGGREKLFF.

The DNA for the CDR3 is TGTGCCAGCACGGGGGGAACGATCACTGAAGCTTTCTTT. This encodes CASTGGTITEAFF. The genes are TRBV6-1 and TRBJ1-1, with D possibly matching TRBD1 (5 bases). The CDR3 loop spans 13 amino acids. Trimming took off 7 bases at V and 4 bases at J, with 13 bases between the two ends. CDR1 is MNHNS, CDR2 SASEGT, per germline.

This clone was recorded once. This chain connects TRBV2 to TRBJ1-1; TRBD1 aligns across 9 bases. Germline values: CDR1 SNHLY, CDR2 FYNNEI. The J segment lost 7 bases and the V segment lost 5 bases, leaving 11 bases of the junction unmatched. The length of the CDR3 is 15 residues. Here the CDR3 reads CASSRETGGGGEAFF. The CDR3 DNA follows: TGTGCCAGCAGTCGGGAAACAGGGGGCGGTGGTGAAGCTTTCTTT.